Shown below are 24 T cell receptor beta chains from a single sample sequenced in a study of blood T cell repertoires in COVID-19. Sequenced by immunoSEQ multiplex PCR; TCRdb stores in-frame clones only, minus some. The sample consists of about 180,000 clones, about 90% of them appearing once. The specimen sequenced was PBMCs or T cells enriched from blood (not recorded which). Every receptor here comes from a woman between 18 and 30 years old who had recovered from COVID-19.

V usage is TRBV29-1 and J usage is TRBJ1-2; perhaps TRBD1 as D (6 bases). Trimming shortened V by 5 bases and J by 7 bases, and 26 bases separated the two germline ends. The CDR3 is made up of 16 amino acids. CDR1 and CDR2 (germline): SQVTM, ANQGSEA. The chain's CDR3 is CSVSWTPRGSVGGYTF. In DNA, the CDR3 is TGCAGCGTTAGTTGGACCCCGAGGGGGTCGGTAGGTGGCTACACCTTC.

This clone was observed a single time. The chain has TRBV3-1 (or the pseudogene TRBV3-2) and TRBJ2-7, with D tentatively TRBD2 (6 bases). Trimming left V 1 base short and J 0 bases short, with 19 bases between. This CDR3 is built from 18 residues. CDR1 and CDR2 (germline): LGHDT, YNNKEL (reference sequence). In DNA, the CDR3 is TGTGCCAGCAGCCAAGCTCGGGACTCCATGATAAGCTCCTACGAGCAGTACTTC. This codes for CASSQARDSMISSYEQYF.

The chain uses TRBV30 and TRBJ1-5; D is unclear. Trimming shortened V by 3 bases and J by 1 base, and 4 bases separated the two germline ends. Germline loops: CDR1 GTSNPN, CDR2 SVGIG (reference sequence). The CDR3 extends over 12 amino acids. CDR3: CAWSYSNQPQHF. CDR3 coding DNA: TGTGCCTGGAGCTACAGCAATCAGCCCCAGCATTTT.

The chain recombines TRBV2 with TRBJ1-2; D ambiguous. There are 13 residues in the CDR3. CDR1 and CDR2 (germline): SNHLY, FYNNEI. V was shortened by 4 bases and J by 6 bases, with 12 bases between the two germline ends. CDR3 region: CASSGSRTHGYTF. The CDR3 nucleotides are TGTGCCAGCAGTGGGAGTAGAACTCATGGCTACACCTTC.

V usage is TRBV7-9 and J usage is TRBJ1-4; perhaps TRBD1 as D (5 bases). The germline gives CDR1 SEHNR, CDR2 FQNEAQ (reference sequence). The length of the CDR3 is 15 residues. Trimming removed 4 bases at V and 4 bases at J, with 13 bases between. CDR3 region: CASSYSRGLNEKLFF. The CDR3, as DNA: TGTGCCAGCAGCTACTCAAGGGGTCTTAATGAAAAACTGTTTTTT.

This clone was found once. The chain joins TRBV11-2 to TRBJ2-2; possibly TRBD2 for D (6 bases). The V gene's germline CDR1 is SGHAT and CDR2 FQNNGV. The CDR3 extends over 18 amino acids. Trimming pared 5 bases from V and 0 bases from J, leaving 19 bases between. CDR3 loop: CASSHFAGSSANTGELFF. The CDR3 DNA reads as TGTGCCAGCAGCCACTTTGCGGGGAGCTCCGCGAACACCGGGGAGCTGTTTTTT.

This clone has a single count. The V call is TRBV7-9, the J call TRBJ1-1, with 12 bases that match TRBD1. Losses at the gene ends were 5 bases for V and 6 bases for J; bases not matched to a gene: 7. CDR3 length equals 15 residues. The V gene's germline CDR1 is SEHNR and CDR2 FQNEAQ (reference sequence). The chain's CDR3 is CASSPQGQGAPEAFF. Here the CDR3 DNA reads TGTGCCAGCAGCCCTCAGGGACAGGGGGCCCCTGAAGCTTTCTTT. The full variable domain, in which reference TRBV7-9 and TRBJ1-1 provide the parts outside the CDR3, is DTGVSQNPRHKITKRGQNVTFRCDPISEHNRLYWYRQTLGQGPEFLTYFQNEAQLEKSRLLSDRFSAERPKGSFSTLEIQRTEQGDSAMYLCASSPQGQGAPEAFFGQGTRLTVV.

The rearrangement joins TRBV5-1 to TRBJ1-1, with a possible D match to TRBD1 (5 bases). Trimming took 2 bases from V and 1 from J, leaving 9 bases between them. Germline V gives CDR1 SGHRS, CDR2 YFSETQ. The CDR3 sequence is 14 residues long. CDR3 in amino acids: CASSLARANTEAFF. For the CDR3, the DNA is TGCGCCAGCAGCTTAGCCAGGGCGAACACTGAAGCTTTCTTT.

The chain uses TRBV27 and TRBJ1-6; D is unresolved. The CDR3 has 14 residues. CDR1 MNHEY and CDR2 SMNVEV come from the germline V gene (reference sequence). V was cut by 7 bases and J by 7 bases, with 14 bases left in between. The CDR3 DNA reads TGTGCCAGCACTCTGGGCAGAGAGAATTCACCCCTCCACTTT. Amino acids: CASTLGRENSPLHF.

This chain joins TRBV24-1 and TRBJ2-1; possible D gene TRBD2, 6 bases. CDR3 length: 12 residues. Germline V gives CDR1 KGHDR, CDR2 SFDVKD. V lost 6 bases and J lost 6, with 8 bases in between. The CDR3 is CATSTSPNEQFF. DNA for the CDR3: TGTGCCACCAGTACTAGCCCCAATGAGCAGTTCTTC.

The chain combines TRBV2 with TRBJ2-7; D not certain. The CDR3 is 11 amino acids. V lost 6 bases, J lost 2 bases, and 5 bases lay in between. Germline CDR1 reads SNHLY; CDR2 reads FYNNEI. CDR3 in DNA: TGTGCCAGCAGAGCCACCTACGAGCAGTACTTC. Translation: CASRATYEQYF.

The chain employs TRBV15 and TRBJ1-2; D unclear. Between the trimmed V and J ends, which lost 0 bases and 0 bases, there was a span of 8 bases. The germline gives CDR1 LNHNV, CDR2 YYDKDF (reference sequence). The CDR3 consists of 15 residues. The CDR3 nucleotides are TGTGCCACCAGCAGAGATCTAACGGCTAACTATGGCTACACCTTC. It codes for CATSRDLTANYGYTF.

The CDR3 protein is CASSSIQGARPQTYEQYF. CDR3 DNA: TGCGCCAGCAGCTCAATACAGGGGGCACGACCACAAACCTACGAGCAGTACTTC. The rearrangement joins TRBV5-1 to TRBJ2-7, with 9 nucleotides matching TRBD1. The CDR3 runs 18 residues. CDR1 SGHRS and CDR2 YFSETQ come from the germline V gene. Unmatched junction bases numbered 15, after V lost 3 bases and J lost 2 bases.

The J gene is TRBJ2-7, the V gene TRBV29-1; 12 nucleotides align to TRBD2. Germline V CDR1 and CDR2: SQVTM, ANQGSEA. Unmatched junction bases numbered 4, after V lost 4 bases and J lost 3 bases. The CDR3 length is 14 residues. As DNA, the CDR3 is TGCAGCGTTGTCGGACTAGCGGGGATCTACGAGCAGTACTTC. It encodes CSVVGLAGIYEQYF.

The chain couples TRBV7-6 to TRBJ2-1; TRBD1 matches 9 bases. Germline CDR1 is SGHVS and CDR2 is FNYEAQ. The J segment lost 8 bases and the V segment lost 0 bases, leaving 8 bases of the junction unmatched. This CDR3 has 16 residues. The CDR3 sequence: CASSLAWGQGGDEQFF. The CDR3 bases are TGTGCCAGCAGCTTAGCGTGGGGACAGGGTGGGGATGAGCAGTTCTTC. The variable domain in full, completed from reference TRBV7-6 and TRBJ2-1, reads GAGVSQSPRYKVTKRGQDVALRCDPISGHVSLYWYRQALGQGPEFLTYFNYEAQQDKSGLPNDRFSAERPEGSISTLTIQRTEQRDSAMYRCASSLAWGQGGDEQFFGPGTRLTVL.

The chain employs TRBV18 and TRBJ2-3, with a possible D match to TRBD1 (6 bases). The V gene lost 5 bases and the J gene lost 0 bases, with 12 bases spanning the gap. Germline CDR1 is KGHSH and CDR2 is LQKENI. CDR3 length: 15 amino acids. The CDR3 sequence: CASSEGDPSTDTQYF. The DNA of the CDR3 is TGTGCCAGCTCAGAGGGGGACCCTAGCACAGATACGCAGTATTTT.

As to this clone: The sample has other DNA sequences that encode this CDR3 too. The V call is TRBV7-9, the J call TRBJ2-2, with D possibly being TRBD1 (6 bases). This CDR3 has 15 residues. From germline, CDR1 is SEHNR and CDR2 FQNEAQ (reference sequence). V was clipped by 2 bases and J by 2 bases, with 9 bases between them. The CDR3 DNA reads TGTGCCAGCAGCTTACGGACAGCAAACACCGGGGAGCTGTTTTTT. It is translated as CASSLRTANTGELFF. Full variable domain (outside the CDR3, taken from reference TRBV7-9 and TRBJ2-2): DTGVSQNPRHKITKRGQNVTFRCDPISEHNRLYWYRQTLGQGPEFLTYFQNEAQLEKSRLLSDRFSAERPKGSFSTLEIQRTEQGDSAMYLCASSLRTANTGELFFGEGSRLTVL.

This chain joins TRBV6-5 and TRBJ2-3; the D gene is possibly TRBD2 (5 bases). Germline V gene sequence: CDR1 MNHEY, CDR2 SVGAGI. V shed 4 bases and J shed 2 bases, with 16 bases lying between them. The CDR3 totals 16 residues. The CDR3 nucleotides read TGTGCCAGCAGTTCCACCCTTACTAGTTTCACAGATACGCAGTATTTT. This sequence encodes CASSSTLTSFTDTQYF.

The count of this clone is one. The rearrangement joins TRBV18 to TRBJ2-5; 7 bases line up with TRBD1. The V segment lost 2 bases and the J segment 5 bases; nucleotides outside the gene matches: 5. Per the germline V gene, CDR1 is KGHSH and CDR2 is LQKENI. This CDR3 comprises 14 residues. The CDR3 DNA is TGTGCCAGCTCACCATCCGGGACAGAGGAGACCCAGTACTTC. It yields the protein CASSPSGTEETQYF.

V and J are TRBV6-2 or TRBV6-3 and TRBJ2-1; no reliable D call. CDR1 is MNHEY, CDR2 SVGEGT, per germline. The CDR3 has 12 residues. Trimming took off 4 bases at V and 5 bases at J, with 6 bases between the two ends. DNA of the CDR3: TGTGCCAGCAGTTCCCGAGACAATGAGCAGTTCTTC. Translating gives CASSSRDNEQFF.

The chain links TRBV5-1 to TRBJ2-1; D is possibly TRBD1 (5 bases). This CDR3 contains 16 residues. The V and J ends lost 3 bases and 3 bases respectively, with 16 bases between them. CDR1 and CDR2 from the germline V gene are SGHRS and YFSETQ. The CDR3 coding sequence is TGCGCCAGCAGCTCTATAACAGGAGTTCTCTACAATGAGCAGTTCTTC. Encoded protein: CASSSITGVLYNEQFF.

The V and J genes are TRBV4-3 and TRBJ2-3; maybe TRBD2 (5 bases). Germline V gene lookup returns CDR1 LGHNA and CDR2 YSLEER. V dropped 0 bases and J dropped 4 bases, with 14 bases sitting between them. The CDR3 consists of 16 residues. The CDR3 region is CASSQEFTAGADTQYF. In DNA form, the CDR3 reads TGCGCCAGCAGCCAAGAGTTCACTGCGGGCGCAGATACGCAGTATTTT.

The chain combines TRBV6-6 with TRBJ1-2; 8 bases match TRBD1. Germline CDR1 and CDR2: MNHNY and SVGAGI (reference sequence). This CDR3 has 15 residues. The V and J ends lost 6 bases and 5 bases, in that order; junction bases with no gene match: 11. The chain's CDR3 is CASRATEDRAYGYTF. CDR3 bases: TGTGCCAGCAGAGCAACTGAGGACAGGGCTTATGGCTACACCTTC.

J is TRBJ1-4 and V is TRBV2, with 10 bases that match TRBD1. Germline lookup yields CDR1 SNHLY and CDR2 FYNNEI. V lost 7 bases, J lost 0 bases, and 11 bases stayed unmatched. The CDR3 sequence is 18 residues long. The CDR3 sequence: CASIRGQGRSATNEKLFF. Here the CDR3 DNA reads TGTGCCAGCATACGGGGACAGGGGAGATCGGCAACTAATGAAAAACTGTTTTTT.